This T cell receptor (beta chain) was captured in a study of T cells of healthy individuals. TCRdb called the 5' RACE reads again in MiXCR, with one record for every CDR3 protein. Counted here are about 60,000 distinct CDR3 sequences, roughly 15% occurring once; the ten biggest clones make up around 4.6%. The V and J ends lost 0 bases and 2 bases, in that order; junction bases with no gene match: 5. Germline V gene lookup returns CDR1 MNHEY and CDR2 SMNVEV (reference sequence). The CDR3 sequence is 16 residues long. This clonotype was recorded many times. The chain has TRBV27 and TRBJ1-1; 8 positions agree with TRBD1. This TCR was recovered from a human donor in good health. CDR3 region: CASSLSSGTGNTEAFF. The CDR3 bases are TGTGCCAGCAGTTTATCGAGCGGGACAGGCAACACTGAAGCTTTCTTT.